The 27 T cell receptor beta chains below come from one sample, sequenced in a study of T cells in Graves' hyperthyroidism and ophthalmopathy. RNA transcripts served as the template for amplifying TCR beta CDR3 regions. A set of HTBI primers served as the primers for a first-round RT-PCR of the TCR CDR3. TCRdb reprocessed the multiplex PCR reads with MiXCR, giving one entry per CDR3 protein. The top ten clones hold 5.3% of a sample with 400,000 to 500,000 distinct CDR3 sequences, roughly 13% of them seen once. Input material: blood. Receptors were obtained from a woman aged 18-29 years with Graves' hyperthyroidism.

The V and J genes are TRBV5-1 and TRBJ1-2; no clear D. Looked up from germline, CDR1 is SGHRS and CDR2 is YFSETQ. This CDR3 is 14 amino acids long. V lost 1 base to trimming and J lost 6 bases, with 13 bases between them. CDR3 sequence: CASSLSAGSNGYTF. DNA of the CDR3: TGCGCCAGCAGCTTGAGCGCAGGAAGTAATGGCTACACCTTC.

This clonotype came up many times. The chain links TRBV11-2 to TRBJ1-1, with a tentative D call TRBD1 (6 bases). CDR3 length equals 15 residues. CDR1 is SGHAT, CDR2 FQNNGV, per germline. The V end lost 0 bases, the J end lost 1 base, and 9 bases lay between the germline ends. Here the CDR3 DNA reads TGTGCCAGCAGCTTAGATTGGGGGCCGAACACTGAAGCTTTCTTT. Translating gives CASSLDWGPNTEAFF.

The sample holds a few counts of this clonotype. With a much larger clone just one base away, this may be a read error. The genes are TRBV11-3 and TRBJ2-1, with 7 positions matching TRBD2. The DNA end favors TRBJ2-7, so the J call may be wrong. CDR1 SGHNT and CDR2 YENEEA come from the germline V gene. The CDR3 contains 16 residues. The CDR3 nucleotides are TGTGCCAGCAGCTCCGGGGCGCTAGCGGCATACAATGAGCAGTACTTC. Amino acids: CASSSGALAAYNEQYF.

In regard to this clonotype: A much larger clonotype is one base distant, so this may be a read error. V is TRBV10-2 and J is TRBJ2-7; D is uncertain. The CDR3 consists of 13 residues. CDR1 WSHSY and CDR2 SAAADI come from the germline V gene. Trimming removed 3 bases at V and 3 bases at J, with 9 bases between. The CDR3 DNA reads TGCGCCAGCAGTGACAGGAAAGTCTACGAGCAGTACTTC. Translation: CASSDRKVYEQYF.

The V and J genes are TRBV6-1 and TRBJ2-1, with 9 nucleotides matching TRBD2. V lost 7 bases to trimming and J lost 6 bases; unmatched junction nucleotides: 7. CDR1 is MNHNS, CDR2 SASEGT, per germline. The CDR3 has 14 residues. In DNA form, the CDR3 reads TGTGCCAGCAAAGAGCGGGAGGTTGGCAATGAGCAGTTCTTC. This codes for CASKEREVGNEQFF.

This clonotype showed up just a few times. The rearrangement links TRBV28 to TRBJ2-5, with 7 bases aligning to TRBD1. CDR1 and CDR2 from the germline V gene are MDHEN and SYDVKM. V lost 4 bases, J lost 14 bases, and 13 bases stayed unmatched. The CDR3 has 13 residues. Written as DNA, the CDR3 is TGTGCCAGCAGTTCCCCTAGTCGACAGGGTAGATACTTC. Amino acid sequence: CASSSPSRQGRYF.

This clonotype showed up just a few times. The chain carries TRBV29-1 and TRBJ2-2; a possible D gene is TRBD1 (8 bases). Trimming shortened V by 6 bases and J by 5 bases, and 16 bases separated the two germline ends. Germline-derived CDR1 and CDR2 are SQVTM and ANQGSEA. This CDR3 comprises 14 residues. In nucleotides, the CDR3 is TGCAGCGTCGCCGGACAGGGAGGGACCGGGGAGCTGTTTTTT. This translates into CSVAGQGGTGELFF.

This clonotype came up a few times. A read error may produce the germline difference seen at one junction end. The genes are TRBV18 and TRBJ2-1; 10 nucleotides line up with TRBD1. The CDR3 extends over 16 amino acids. Per germline, CDR1 KGHSH and CDR2 LQKENI. The CDR3 here is CASSPPVGTGVNEQLF. The DNA of the CDR3 is TGTGCCAGCTCACCACCAGTTGGGACAGGGGTCAATGAGCAGCTCTTC.

The V call is TRBV9, the J call TRBJ1-3, with a possible D match to TRBD1 (5 bases). The length of the CDR3 is 16 residues. Germline V gives CDR1 SGDLS, CDR2 YYNGEE. V gave up 4 bases and J gave up 8 bases, with 22 bases separating them. The CDR3 DNA is TGTGCCAGCAGCCCAGCAACCGGGACGGCAGGCTACACCATATATTTT. Its translation is CASSPATGTAGYTIYF.

The rearrangement links TRBV11-2 to TRBJ2-5, with D possibly being TRBD1 (6 bases). The CDR3 is 15 residues long. CDR1 is SGHAT and CDR2 is FQNNGV in the germline V gene. Trimming took off 5 bases at V and 5 bases at J, with 18 bases between the two ends. CDR3 in amino acids: CASSRTPLGAETQYF. The CDR3 DNA sequence: TGTGCCAGCAGCCGGACCCCGCTGGGGGCCGAGACCCAGTACTTC.

The chain has TRBV7-2 and TRBJ2-5; TRBD2 agrees at 7 bases. The CDR3 consists of 16 residues. The V and J ends lost 6 bases and 5 bases, in that order; junction bases with no gene match: 15. CDR1 is SGHTA, CDR2 FQGNSA, per germline. The CDR3 DNA is TGTGCCAGCAGTAGAAATCCACCGGGAGGCGGGGAGACCCAGTACTTC. This encodes CASSRNPPGGGETQYF.

This clonotype came up a few times. One end of the junction fails to match germline, which may point to a read error. The chain is built from TRBV5-6 and TRBJ2-2; 7 nucleotides agree with TRBD2. CDR3 length: 17 amino acids. Germline assignment: CDR1 SGHDT and CDR2 YYEEEE. In DNA, the CDR3 is TGTGCCAGCAGCTTGGCCGGAATAGCGGGTAACACCGGGGAGCTGGTTTTT. This translates into CASSLAGIAGNTGELVF.

Many counts were recorded for this clonotype. This sequence joins TRBV18 and TRBJ2-1, with TRBD2 matching 8 bases. The junction had 2 bases not matched to a gene; V was cut back by 1 base and J by 0 bases. Germline V CDR1 and CDR2: KGHSH, LQKENI. CDR3 length: 16 residues. DNA for the CDR3: TGTGCCAGCTCACCACTTAGCGGGAACTCCTACAATGAGCAGTTCTTC. Protein sequence: CASSPLSGNSYNEQFF.

The V gene is TRBV12-3 or TRBV12-4, the J gene TRBJ1-2; 8 positions match TRBD1. The J segment lost 4 bases and the V segment lost 6 bases, leaving 7 bases of the junction unmatched. The CDR3 is 14 amino acids. The CDR3, as DNA: TGTGCCAGCAGACCGACAGGGGACCCCTATGGCTACACCTTC. Encoded protein: CASRPTGDPYGYTF.

This clonotype was recorded at least ten times. The chain links TRBV7-6 to TRBJ2-7; D is undetermined. CDR1 and CDR2 from the germline V gene are SGHVS and FNYEAQ. The CDR3 length is 13 residues. Trimming pared 5 bases from V and 4 bases from J, leaving 12 bases between. CDR3 region: CASSQESSYEQYF. For the CDR3, the DNA is TGTGCCAGCAGCCAGGAGAGCTCTTACGAGCAGTACTTC.

This clonotype occurred once. Mismatch with germline at one junction end may stem from a read error. The chain combines TRBV6-1 with TRBJ2-7; TRBD1 matches 10 bases. In germline, CDR1 is MNHNS, CDR2 SASEGT. The CDR3 contains 14 residues. The chain's CDR3 is CASSGGQGSYEQYF. The DNA of the CDR3 is TGCGCCAGCAGTGGGGGACAGGGGTCCTACGAGCAGTACTTC.

This clonotype was detected a few times. This sequence joins TRBV18 and TRBJ2-2; no clear D gene. This CDR3 region has 14 residues. V lost 4 bases, J lost 3 bases, and 9 bases lay in between. The germline V gene encodes CDR1 KGHSH and CDR2 LQKENI. CDR3 coding DNA: TGTGCCAGCTCACTACAAACACACACCGGGGAGCTGTTTTTT. This gives the protein CASSLQTHTGELFF.

The V gene is TRBV7-9, the J gene TRBJ2-7; D is perhaps TRBD2 (5 bases). The CDR3 consists of 14 residues. Germline V lookup: CDR1 SEHNR, CDR2 FQNEAQ (reference sequence). Trimming stripped 5 bases from V and 3 bases from J, with 14 bases between. DNA for the CDR3: TGTGCCAGCAGCGCGCGGACTGGGAACTACGAGCAGTACTTC. This translates into CASSARTGNYEQYF.

This clonotype was observed once. The V gene is TRBV10-3, the J gene TRBJ1-1; 7 bases match TRBD1. J was trimmed by 3 bases and V by 0 bases; bases with no gene match: 10. The CDR3 is 17 amino acids. Germline V gives CDR1 ENHRY, CDR2 SYGVKD. Here the CDR3 reads CAISESVRRGRDTEAFF. CDR3 sequence (DNA): TGTGCCATCAGTGAGTCGGTCCGAAGGGGGCGCGACACTGAAGCTTTCTTT.

This clonotype was recorded many times. The chain employs TRBV6-1 and TRBJ1-1; D uncertain. The CDR3 is 12 residues long. Germline CDR1 MNHNS, CDR2 SASEGT. Deletions cut 5 bases from V and 4 bases from J, with 8 bases between. The CDR3 DNA reads as TGTGCCAGCAGTCACGTGGCCACTGAAGCTTTCTTT. Translating it yields CASSHVATEAFF.

This chain links TRBV20-1 with TRBJ2-6; D gene unclear. CDR3 size: 15 residues. V lost 3 bases, J lost 5 bases, and 14 bases lay in between. Germline V gene sequence: CDR1 DFQATT, CDR2 SNEGSKA (reference sequence). For the CDR3, the DNA is TGCAGTGCTAGCCCCCTCACTTTTCGGGCCAACGTCCTGACTTTC. This encodes CSASPLTFRANVLTF.

The chain joins TRBV5-4 to TRBJ1-1; D not certain. Germline values: CDR1 SGHNT, CDR2 YYREEE (reference sequence). Trimming removed 2 bases at V and 0 bases at J, with 11 bases between. The CDR3 runs to 15 residues. Here the CDR3 reads CASSLDSDVNTEAFF. The CDR3, as DNA: TGTGCCAGCAGCTTAGACTCGGACGTGAACACTGAAGCTTTCTTT. Drawing the rest from reference TRBV5-4 and TRBJ1-1, the complete variable domain is ETGVTQSPTHLIKTRGQQVTLRCSSQSGHNTVSWYQQALGQGPQFIFQYYREEENGRGNFPPRFSGLQFPNYSSELNVNALELDDSALYLCASSLDSDVNTEAFFGQGTRLTVV.

With respect to this clonotype: A single base separates this from a much larger clone, so it may be a read error. The chain combines TRBV3-1 with TRBJ1-2; tentatively, D is TRBD1 (5 bases). CDR1 LGHDT and CDR2 YNNKEL come from the germline V gene (reference sequence). The CDR3 spans 13 residues. In DNA, the CDR3 is TGTGCCAGCCGCCAAGCATCTAGGGGTGGCTACACCTTC. Its translation is CASRQASRGGYTF.

This clonotype was seen repeatedly, ten times or more. The chain combines TRBV24-1 with TRBJ2-1, with D unclear. The germline V gene encodes CDR1 KGHDR and CDR2 SFDVKD. CDR3 length: 14 residues. Deletions cut 5 bases from V and 5 bases from J, with 12 bases between. The CDR3 coding sequence is TGTGCCACCAGTGCCCTTTTTTCGCACAATGAGCAGTTCTTC. It specifies CATSALFSHNEQFF.

The chain combines TRBV19 with TRBJ2-2; TRBD2 matches 9 bases. Trimming removed 5 bases from V and 4 bases from J; junction bases left unmatched: 2. From germline, CDR1 is LNHDA and CDR2 SQIVND (reference sequence). The CDR3 loop spans 14 amino acids. The DNA for the CDR3 is TGTGCCAGTAGTGCGGGAGGGGGCACCGGGGAGCTGTTTTTT. This translates into CASSAGGGTGELFF.

This clonotype was detected many times. This chain links TRBV15 with TRBJ2-3; D gene uncertain. Germline V lookup: CDR1 LNHNV, CDR2 YYDKDF (reference sequence). The CDR3 contains 15 residues. With 0 bases removed from V and 0 bases from J, the gap between germline ends came to 7 bases. In DNA form, the CDR3 reads TGTGCCACCAGCAGAGATGCAGGTAGCACAGATACGCAGTATTTT. Amino acid sequence: CATSRDAGSTDTQYF.

This clonotype came up a few times. The rearrangement joins TRBV20-1 to TRBJ1-5, with 9 positions matching TRBD1. Per the germline V gene, CDR1 is DFQATT and CDR2 is SNEGSKA (reference sequence). The length of the CDR3 is 16 residues. The V segment lost 0 bases and the J segment 2 bases; nucleotides outside the gene matches: 5. CDR3: CSARDTGTGRNQPQHF. CDR3 DNA: TGCAGTGCTAGAGATACCGGGACAGGGCGCAATCAGCCCCAGCATTTT.